This TCR beta chain emerged from a study of blood T cell repertoires in COVID-19. The overall study: Both acute and convalescent COVID-19 samples were obtained from the United States, Italy and Spain. PBMCs, B-cell-depleted T cells, or T cells provided the cDNA or gDNA that made up the material.

How the authors handled the data: Amplified reference gene primers provided the basis for estimating nucleated cell counts. The method was immunoSEQ multiplex PCR; TCRdb's version includes in-frame clones alone and lacks a portion of them. V, J and clone size are taken as reported in that table, and D and trimming were inferred from the DNA itself. Of approximately 670,000 clones detected, approximately 90% appear once; the ten largest clones hold approximately 0.25%. Germline values: CDR1 SGHTS, CDR2 YDEGEE. V was pared by 2 bases and J by 3 bases, with 21 bases between. This CDR3 has 17 amino acids.

The sequenced material came from peripheral blood. The chain joins TRBV5-8 to TRBJ2-7; TRBD2 is a possible D gene (6 bases). The source is a woman aged 18 to 35 with acute or convalescent COVID-19. This CDR3 reads CASSFPGLRSLHYEQYF. Here the CDR3 DNA reads TGTGCCAGCAGCTTCCCGGGACTCCGCAGTCTACACTACGAGCAGTACTTC.